Each of the 26 T cell receptor beta chains below was sequenced from the same sample in a study of blood T cells in healthy people across ages (dated by TCRdb to 2014 to 2015). Libraries were built with 5' RACE. The sequencing machine was an Illumina HiSeq 2500. A second roughly 7 to 11 cycle PCR used a sample-barcoded 5' primer and a J-beta primer mix. TCRdb passed the public sequencing reads through fastp at Q25 and MiXCR, retaining productive beta sequences. Every CDR3 protein is listed once, alongside the most common genes and DNA of its rows. The sample yields 750,000 to 1,000,000 distinct CDR3 sequences; 25% to 35% were counted once. The ten largest clones represent 10% of the sample. These data were likewise used in another study, on T cells of mothers and their children.

The sequenced sample was blood. The receptors here all came from a woman in her thirties or forties in good health.

The chain links TRBV7-2 to TRBJ2-1; D uncertain. The CDR3 has 12 residues. Trimming shortened V by 5 bases and J by 13 bases, and 15 bases separated the two germline ends. Germline-derived CDR1 and CDR2 are SGHTA and FQGNSA. Here the CDR3 DNA reads TGTGCCAGCAGCCCCGGAAGAGAGACCCAGTTCTTC. Its translation is CASSPGRETQFF. Full variable domain (missing parts from reference TRBV7-2 and TRBJ2-1): GAGVSQSPSNKVTEKGKDVELRCDPISGHTALYWYRQSLGQGLEFLIYFQGNSAPDKSGLPSDRFSAERTGGSVSTLTIQRTQQEDSAVYLCASSPGRETQFFGPGTRLTVL.

This rearrangement joins TRBV3-1 to TRBJ1-2; D gene uncertain. The CDR3 is made up of 13 amino acids. Trimming took 3 bases from V and 4 from J, leaving 9 bases between them. Per germline, CDR1 LGHDT and CDR2 YNNKEL (reference sequence). The CDR3 is CASSHGNLYGYTF. The CDR3 bases are TGTGCCAGCAGCCACGGGAACCTCTATGGCTACACCTTC.

This clonotype appeared a few times. A much larger clone lies one base from this, so it may be a read error. V usage is TRBV29-1 and J usage is TRBJ2-1, with 9 nucleotides matching TRBD1. V lost 7 bases and J lost 7; bases outside the gene matches: 14. In germline, CDR1 is SQVTM, CDR2 ANQGSEA. The CDR3 length is 15 residues. The chain's CDR3 is CSGRGNRGRWNEQFF. Written as DNA, the CDR3 is TGCAGCGGCCGGGGGAACAGGGGGCGTTGGAATGAGCAGTTCTTC.

J is TRBJ1-1 and V is TRBV14; possible D gene TRBD1, 6 bases. The CDR3 has 17 amino acids. CDR1 SGHDN and CDR2 FVKESK come from the germline V gene. Trimming pared 4 bases from V and 6 bases from J, leaving 24 bases between. The CDR3 spells CASSPRGGRTWIAEAFF. The CDR3, as DNA: TGTGCCAGCAGCCCCCGGGGGGGGCGGACCTGGATAGCTGAAGCTTTCTTT.

Turning to this clonotype: This sequence may be a read error, since a much larger clone differs from it by one base. The chain carries TRBV9 and TRBJ2-7, with D possibly being TRBD1 or TRBD2 (6 bases each). Per germline, CDR1 SGDLS and CDR2 YYNGEE. With 0 bases removed from V and 1 base from J, the gap between germline ends came to 14 bases. The CDR3 contains 16 residues. CDR3 loop: CASSVGVRGVSYEQYF. The CDR3 DNA reads TGTGCCAGCAGCGTAGGGGTGAGGGGGGTTTCCTACGAGCAGTACTTC.

With regard to this clonotype: Given a much more abundant clone one base away, this may be a read error. The CDR3, as DNA: TGTGCCAGCCAGACTAGTCACAACACCTACAATGAGCAGTACTTC. It yields the protein CASQTSHNTYNEQYF. This rearrangement joins TRBV12-3 or TRBV12-4 to TRBJ2-1; perhaps TRBD2 as D (6 bases). The J call is doubtful: the DNA matches TRBJ2-7 better. The length of the CDR3 is 15 residues.

This clonotype was found a few times. The rearrangement links TRBV5-1 to TRBJ2-1, with TRBD2 as a possible D gene (5 bases). Trimming removed 1 base at V and 0 bases at J, with 14 bases between. This CDR3 comprises 17 residues. Germline values: CDR1 SGHRS, CDR2 YFSETQ. CDR3: CASSLTPTIVSYNEQFF. The DNA for the CDR3 is TGCGCCAGCAGCTTGACCCCGACTATCGTCTCCTACAATGAGCAGTTCTTC.

This clonotype was counted at least ten times. The rearrangement uses TRBV9 and TRBJ2-7, with D perhaps assigned TRBD1 or TRBD2 (5 bases each). The V end lost 2 bases, the J end lost 0 bases, and 12 bases lay between the germline ends. CDR1 and CDR2 (germline): SGDLS, YYNGEE. There are 15 residues in the CDR3. The CDR3 region is CASSVGAGISYEQYF. The CDR3 bases are TGTGCCAGCAGCGTCGGGGCAGGCATCTCCTACGAGCAGTACTTC. Full variable domain (remainder filled in from reference TRBV9 and TRBJ2-7): DSGVTQTPKHLITATGQRVTLRCSPRSGDLSVYWYQQSLDQGLQFLIQYYNGEERAKGNILERFSAQQFPDLHSELNLSSLELGDSALYFCASSVGAGISYEQYFGPGTRLTVT.

The gene calls are TRBV7-2 and TRBJ2-7, with 8 bases aligning to TRBD1. Unmatched junction bases numbered 14, after V lost 5 bases and J lost 8 bases. The germline CDR1 and CDR2 sequences are SGHTA and FQGNSA. The CDR3 has 15 amino acids. The CDR3 region has the DNA TGTGCCAGCAGCCCTGACAGGGGACTTTGGAACCAGCAGTACTTC. This gives the protein CASSPDRGLWNQQYF.

This chain links TRBV5-1 with TRBJ2-1, with D perhaps matching TRBD2 (5 bases). This CDR3 is built from 15 residues. Looked up from germline, CDR1 is SGHRS and CDR2 is YFSETQ. The V and J ends lost 0 bases and 6 bases respectively, with 13 bases between them. CDR3 nucleotides: TGCGCCAGCAGCTTGGGACTAAACCGCTGCAATGAGCAGTTCTTC. It translates to CASSLGLNRCNEQFF.

This clonotype was seen a few times. This chain uses TRBV6-6 with TRBJ1-4; the match to TRBD1 covers 11 bases. Germline V gene data show CDR1 as MNHNY and CDR2 as SVGAGI (reference sequence). The CDR3 is made up of 17 amino acids. After removal of 5 bases from V and 0 bases from J, the junction contained 5 bases not matched to a gene. CDR3 sequence reads: CASSQRDRGATNEKLFF. For the CDR3, the DNA is TGTGCCAGCAGTCAAAGGGACAGGGGGGCAACTAATGAAAAACTGTTTTTT.

This clonotype was seen repeatedly, ten times or more. This chain connects TRBV20-1 to TRBJ2-1; 9 nucleotides match TRBD2. Germline trimming cut 5 bases from V and 8 bases from J; bases unmatched to any gene: 10. This CDR3 comprises 14 residues. From germline, CDR1 is DFQATT and CDR2 SNEGSKA (reference sequence). CDR3 protein: CSAPPGTSLDEQFF. The CDR3 DNA sequence: TGCAGTGCTCCCCCCGGGACTAGCCTCGATGAGCAGTTCTTC.

This clonotype came up a few times. The chain has TRBV6-5 and TRBJ2-3; 7 bases agree with TRBD1. CDR1 is MNHEY, CDR2 SVGAGI, per germline. Losses at the gene ends were 5 bases for V and 2 bases for J; bases not matched to a gene: 10. The CDR3 extends over 16 amino acids. The CDR3 region is CASSPGTDKLTDTQYF. CDR3 DNA sequence: TGTGCCAGCAGTCCCGGGACAGATAAACTCACAGATACGCAGTATTTT.

With respect to this clonotype: This is likely a read error, given that the CDR3 carries no conserved phenylalanine or tryptophan at its end. The DNA is left out, because the CDR3 cannot be placed on it with certainty; the CDR3 is given as TCRdb lists it. This chain connects TRBV5-5 to TRBJ2-7; the table's D call, TRBD1, has no DNA check behind it. The germline V gene has CDR1 SGHKS and CDR2 YYEKEE (reference sequence). The CDR3 spans 9 amino acids, including both terminal residues. The CDR3 spells CASSVTGVG.

This clonotype was seen repeatedly, ten times or more. The junction does not match germline at one end; this may be a read error. V and J are TRBV5-1 and TRBJ2-5; 10 bases match TRBD2. From germline, CDR1 is SGHRS and CDR2 YFSETQ. This CDR3 comprises 14 residues. The CDR3 coding sequence is TGTGCCAGCAGTTTAGAGCGGGGGGGAGAGACCCAGTACTTC. It codes for CASSLERGGETQYF.

Points on this clonotype: Possible read error: a much larger clone is one base away. V usage is TRBV4-3 and J usage is TRBJ1-1, with D unresolved. The V end lost 2 bases, the J end lost 3 bases, and 7 bases lay between the germline ends. Per germline, CDR1 LGHNA and CDR2 YSLEER. This CDR3 has 13 residues. Written as DNA, the CDR3 is TGCGCCAGCAGCCAAAGGTTTCACACTGAAGCTTTCTTT. The encoded protein is CASSQRFHTEAFF.

The chain employs TRBV7-3 and TRBJ2-1, with 8 bases identical to TRBD2. V gave up 4 bases and J gave up 7 bases; unmatched junction bases: 6. Germline V gene data show CDR1 as SGHTA and CDR2 as FQGTGA. This CDR3 is built from 14 residues. The CDR3 coding sequence is TGTGCCAGCAGCTATGCGGGGGGCGTTAATGAGCAGTTCTTC. Amino acids: CASSYAGGVNEQFF.

This clonotype has only a few counts. The chain carries TRBV11-2 and TRBJ1-1; no reliable D call. The CDR3 has 13 amino acids. V dropped 8 bases and J dropped 3 bases, with 13 bases sitting between them. CDR1 is SGHAT and CDR2 is FQNNGV in the germline V gene. The CDR3 region is CASRVGYDTEAFF. CDR3 sequence (DNA): TGTGCCAGCCGGGTGGGGTACGACACTGAAGCTTTCTTT.

This clonotype was seen a few times. The V and J genes are TRBV6-6 and TRBJ2-7, with D perhaps matching TRBD1 or TRBD2 (5 bases each). CDR3 length equals 12 residues. The V and J ends lost 4 bases and 6 bases respectively, with 10 bases between them. CDR1 MNHNY and CDR2 SVGAGI come from the germline V gene (reference sequence). CDR3: CASSSMRGEQYF. The CDR3 DNA is TGTGCCAGCAGTTCTATGAGGGGCGAGCAGTACTTC.

This clonotype was observed at least ten times. V gene TRBV9 combines with J gene TRBJ2-1, with 10 bases aligning to TRBD2. Germline V gives CDR1 SGDLS, CDR2 YYNGEE. The CDR3 is 15 amino acids. After removal of 0 bases from V and 10 bases from J, the junction contained 7 bases not matched to a gene. CDR3 in DNA: TGTGCCAGCAGCGTAGAAACTAGCGGGGTGGGGGAGCAGTTCTTC. Translated: CASSVETSGVGEQFF.

This clonotype appeared many times. This chain joins TRBV12-3 or TRBV12-4 and TRBJ2-5; 9 bases line up with TRBD1. This CDR3 contains 14 residues. The trim removed 5 bases at V and 2 bases at J, leaving 3 bases unmatched. CDR3 bases: TGTGCCAGCAGTATGACAGGGGGTCAAGAGACCCAGTACTTC. Residues: CASSMTGGQETQYF.

In its sample, this clonotype was seen many times. The CDR3 sequence is CSAEGHTYEQYF. Here the CDR3 DNA reads TGCAGCGCCGAGGGGCATACCTACGAGCAGTACTTC. The chain joins TRBV29-1 to TRBJ2-7; D is possibly TRBD1 or TRBD2 (5 bases each). CDR1 SQVTM and CDR2 ANQGSEA come from the germline V gene. V gave up 7 bases and J gave up 2 bases, with 12 bases separating them. The CDR3 has 12 amino acids.

The rearrangement links TRBV20-1 to TRBJ1-2; D gene uncertain. The CDR3 has 14 residues. Germline CDR1 and CDR2: DFQATT and SNEGSKA (reference sequence). With 3 bases removed from V and 2 bases from J, the gap between germline ends came to 13 bases. The CDR3 protein is CSASLIDGNYGYTF. The CDR3 nucleotides read TGCAGTGCTAGTTTAATCGACGGGAACTATGGCTACACCTTC.

DNA of the CDR3: TGTGCCAGCAGCCCCCGGACAGTTTTTGGCACTGAAGCTTTCTTT. Translating it yields CASSPRTVFGTEAFF. The J gene is TRBJ1-1, the V gene TRBV5-4; a weak D match, TRBD1 (6 bases). CDR1 and CDR2 (germline): SGHNT, YYREEE (reference sequence). The CDR3 runs 15 residues. V was clipped by 4 bases and J by 4 bases, with 17 bases between them.

The V gene is TRBV13, the J gene TRBJ1-1; no clear D. The CDR3 extends over 13 amino acids. The V and J ends lost 6 bases and 0 bases respectively, with 8 bases between them. CDR1 and CDR2 from the germline V gene are PRHDT and FYEKMQ (reference sequence). DNA for the CDR3: TGTGCCAGCAGGGGCGAGATGAACACTGAAGCTTTCTTT. Its translation is CASRGEMNTEAFF.

The gene calls are TRBV7-2 and TRBJ2-2; 8 positions agree with TRBD1. The CDR3 is 16 residues long. The J segment lost 2 bases and the V segment lost 4 bases, leaving 6 bases of the junction unmatched. Per the germline V gene, CDR1 is SGHTA and CDR2 is FQGNSA. CDR3 sequence (DNA): TGTGCCAGCAGCTCCCAGGGGGCATCTAACACCGGGGAGCTGTTTTTT. Residues: CASSSQGASNTGELFF.